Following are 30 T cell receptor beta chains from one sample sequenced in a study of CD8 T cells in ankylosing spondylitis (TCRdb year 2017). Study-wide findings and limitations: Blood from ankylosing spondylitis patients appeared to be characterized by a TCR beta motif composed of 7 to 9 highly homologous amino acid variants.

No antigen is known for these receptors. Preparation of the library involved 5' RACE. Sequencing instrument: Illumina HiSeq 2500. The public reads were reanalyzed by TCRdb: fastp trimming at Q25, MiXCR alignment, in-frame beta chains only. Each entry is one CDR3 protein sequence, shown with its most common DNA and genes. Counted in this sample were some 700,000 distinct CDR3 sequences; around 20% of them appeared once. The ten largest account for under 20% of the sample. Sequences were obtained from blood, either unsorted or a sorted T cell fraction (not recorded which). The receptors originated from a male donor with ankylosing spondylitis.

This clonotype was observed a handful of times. Here the CDR3 DNA reads TGTGCCAGCAACATAGGGGGAGTTACTAGCACAGATACGCAGTATTTT. Translating gives CASNIGGVTSTDTQYF. This chain connects TRBV7-8 to TRBJ2-3; tentative D call: TRBD1 (6 bases). This CDR3 region has 16 residues. The V and J ends lost 7 bases and 0 bases respectively, with 17 bases between them. CDR1 is SGHVS and CDR2 is FQNEAQ in the germline V gene.

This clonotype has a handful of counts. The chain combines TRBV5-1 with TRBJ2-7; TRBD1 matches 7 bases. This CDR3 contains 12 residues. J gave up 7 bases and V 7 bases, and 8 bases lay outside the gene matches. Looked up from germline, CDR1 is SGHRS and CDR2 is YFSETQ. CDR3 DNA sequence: TGCGCCAGCTTGGGGAACAGGGGAGAGCAGTACTTC. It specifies CASLGNRGEQYF.

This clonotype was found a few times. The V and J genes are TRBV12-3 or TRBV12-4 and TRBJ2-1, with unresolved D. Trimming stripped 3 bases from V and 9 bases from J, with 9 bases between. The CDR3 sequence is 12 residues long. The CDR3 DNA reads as TGTGCCAGCAGTTTGCCCGCCGTTGAGCAGTTCTTC. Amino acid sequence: CASSLPAVEQFF.

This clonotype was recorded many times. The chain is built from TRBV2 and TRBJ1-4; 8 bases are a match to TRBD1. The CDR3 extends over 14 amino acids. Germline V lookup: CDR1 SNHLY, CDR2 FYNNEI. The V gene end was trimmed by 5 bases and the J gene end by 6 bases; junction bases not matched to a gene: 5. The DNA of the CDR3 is TGTGCCAGCAGTTCGGACAGGGATGATGAAAAACTGTTTTTT. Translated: CASSSDRDDEKLFF.

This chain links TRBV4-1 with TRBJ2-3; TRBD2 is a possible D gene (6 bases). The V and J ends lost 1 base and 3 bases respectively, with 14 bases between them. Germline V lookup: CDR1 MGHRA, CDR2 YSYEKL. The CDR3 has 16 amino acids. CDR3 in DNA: TGCGCCAGCAGCCAAGTACCAGCGGGTCGGACAGATACGCAGTATTTT. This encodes CASSQVPAGRTDTQYF.

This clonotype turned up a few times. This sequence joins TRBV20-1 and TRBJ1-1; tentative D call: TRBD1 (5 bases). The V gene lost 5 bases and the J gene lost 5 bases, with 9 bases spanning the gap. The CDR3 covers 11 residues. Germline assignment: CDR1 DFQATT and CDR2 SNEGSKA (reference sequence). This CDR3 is CSAAGVTEAFF. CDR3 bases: TGCAGTGCTGCGGGGGTAACTGAAGCTTTCTTT.

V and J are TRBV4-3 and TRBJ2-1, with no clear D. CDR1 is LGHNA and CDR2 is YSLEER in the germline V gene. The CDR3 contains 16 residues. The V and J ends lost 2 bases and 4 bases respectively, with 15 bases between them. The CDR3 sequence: CASSQSALPVYNEQFF. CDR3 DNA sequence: TGCGCCAGCAGCCAAAGTGCTCTCCCGGTATACAATGAGCAGTTCTTC.

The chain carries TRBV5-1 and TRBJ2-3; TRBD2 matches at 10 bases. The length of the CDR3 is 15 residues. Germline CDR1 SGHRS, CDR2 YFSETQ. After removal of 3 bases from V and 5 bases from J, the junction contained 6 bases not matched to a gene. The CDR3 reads CASSSSGRAGDTQYF. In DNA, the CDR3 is TGCGCCAGCAGCTCCAGCGGGAGGGCCGGAGATACGCAGTATTTT.

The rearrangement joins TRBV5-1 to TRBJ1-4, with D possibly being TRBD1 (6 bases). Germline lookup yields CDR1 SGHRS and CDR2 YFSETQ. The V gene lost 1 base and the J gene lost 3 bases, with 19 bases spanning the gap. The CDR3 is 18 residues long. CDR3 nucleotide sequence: TGCGCCAGCAGCTTGATCCCTGCGGGGGGGCTTGCTAATGAAAAACTGTTTTTT. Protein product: CASSLIPAGGLANEKLFF.

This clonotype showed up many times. The CDR3 region is CASSPDRAVGSPLHF. Here the CDR3 DNA reads TGTGCCAGCAGTCCGGACAGGGCTGTAGGGTCACCCCTCCACTTT. The genes are TRBV12-3 or TRBV12-4 and TRBJ1-6; TRBD1 matches 8 bases. V trimming: 5 bases; J trimming: 10 bases; junction bases outside the gene matches: 10. This CDR3 region has 15 residues.

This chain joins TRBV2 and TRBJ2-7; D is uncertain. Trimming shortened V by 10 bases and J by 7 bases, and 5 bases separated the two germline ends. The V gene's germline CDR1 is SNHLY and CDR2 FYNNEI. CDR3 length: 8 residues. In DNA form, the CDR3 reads TGTGCCATCCCAGAGCAGTACTTC. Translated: CAIPEQYF.

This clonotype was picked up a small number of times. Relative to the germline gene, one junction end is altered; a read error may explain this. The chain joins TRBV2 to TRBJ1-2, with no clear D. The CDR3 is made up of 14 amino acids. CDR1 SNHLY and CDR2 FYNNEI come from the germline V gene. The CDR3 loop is CASREEQRIHGYTF. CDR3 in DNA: TGTGCCAGCAGGGAAGAACAGCGAATCCATGGCTACACCTTC. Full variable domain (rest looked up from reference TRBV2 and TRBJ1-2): EPEVTQTPSHQVTQMGQEVILRCVPISNHLYFYWYRQILGQKVEFLVSFYNNEISEKSEIFDDQFSVERPDGSNFTLKIRSTKLEDSAMYFCASREEQRIHGYTFGSGTRLTVV.

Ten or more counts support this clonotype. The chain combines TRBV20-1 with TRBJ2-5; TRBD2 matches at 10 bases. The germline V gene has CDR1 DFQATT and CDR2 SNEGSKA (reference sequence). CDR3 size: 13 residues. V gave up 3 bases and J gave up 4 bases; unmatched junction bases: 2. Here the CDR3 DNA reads TGCAGTGCTAGTCCTAGCGGGAGAGAGACCCAGTACTTC. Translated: CSASPSGRETQYF.

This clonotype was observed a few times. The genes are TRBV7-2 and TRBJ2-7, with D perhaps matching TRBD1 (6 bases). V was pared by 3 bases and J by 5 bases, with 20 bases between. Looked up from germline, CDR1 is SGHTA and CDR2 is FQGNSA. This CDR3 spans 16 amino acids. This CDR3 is CASSLYRVTLNDEQYF. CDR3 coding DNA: TGTGCCAGCAGCTTGTACAGGGTGACCCTTAACGACGAGCAGTACTTC.

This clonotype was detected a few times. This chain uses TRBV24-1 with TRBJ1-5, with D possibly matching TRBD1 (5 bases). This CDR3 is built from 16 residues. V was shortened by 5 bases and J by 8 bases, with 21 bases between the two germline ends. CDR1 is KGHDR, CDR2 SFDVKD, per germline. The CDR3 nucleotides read TGTGCCACCAGTGGGCACGACAGTCTCAGCGGGGAGCCCCAGCATTTT. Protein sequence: CATSGHDSLSGEPQHF.

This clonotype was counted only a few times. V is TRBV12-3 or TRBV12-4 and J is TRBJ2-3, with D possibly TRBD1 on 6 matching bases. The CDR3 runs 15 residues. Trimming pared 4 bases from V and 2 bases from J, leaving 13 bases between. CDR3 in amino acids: CASSSRGGYTDTQYF. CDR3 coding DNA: TGTGCCAGCAGTTCCAGAGGGGGATACACAGATACGCAGTATTTT.

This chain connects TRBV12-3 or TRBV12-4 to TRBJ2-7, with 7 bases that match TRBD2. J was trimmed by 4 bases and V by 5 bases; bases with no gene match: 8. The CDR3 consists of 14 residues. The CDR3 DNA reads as TGTGCCAGCAGTCTGGGCGGGAGTAAGTACGAGCAGTACTTC. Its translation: CASSLGGSKYEQYF.

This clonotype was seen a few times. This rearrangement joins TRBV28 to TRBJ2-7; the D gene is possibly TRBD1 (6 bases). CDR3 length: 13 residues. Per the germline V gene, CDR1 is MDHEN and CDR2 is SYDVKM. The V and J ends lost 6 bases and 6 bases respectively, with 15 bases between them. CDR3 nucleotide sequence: TGTGCCAGCAGGGGGGCGGACGAGTCCGAGCAGTACTTC. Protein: CASRGADESEQYF.

CDR3 in DNA: TGTGCCAGCAGCTCTCTACTCGGCACTAATCAGCCCCAGCATTTT. It encodes CASSSLLGTNQPQHF. This chain uses TRBV5-6 with TRBJ1-5, with D uncertain. The length of the CDR3 is 15 residues. The germline CDR1 and CDR2 sequences are SGHDT and YYEEEE. V dropped 3 bases and J dropped 4 bases, with 14 bases sitting between them.

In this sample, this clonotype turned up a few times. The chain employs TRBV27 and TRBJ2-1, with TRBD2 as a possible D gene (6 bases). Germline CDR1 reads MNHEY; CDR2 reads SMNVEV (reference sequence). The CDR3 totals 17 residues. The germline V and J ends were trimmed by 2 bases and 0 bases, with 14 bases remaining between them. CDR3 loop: CASSLGTLRGSYNEQFF. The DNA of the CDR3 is TGTGCCAGCAGTTTAGGGACTTTGAGAGGCTCCTACAATGAGCAGTTCTTC.

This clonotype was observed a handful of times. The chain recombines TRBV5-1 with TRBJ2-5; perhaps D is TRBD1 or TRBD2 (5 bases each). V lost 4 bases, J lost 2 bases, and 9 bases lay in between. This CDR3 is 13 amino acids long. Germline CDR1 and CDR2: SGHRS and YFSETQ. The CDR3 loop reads CASSGGVQETQYF. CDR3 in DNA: TGCGCCAGCAGCGGGGGAGTACAAGAGACCCAGTACTTC.

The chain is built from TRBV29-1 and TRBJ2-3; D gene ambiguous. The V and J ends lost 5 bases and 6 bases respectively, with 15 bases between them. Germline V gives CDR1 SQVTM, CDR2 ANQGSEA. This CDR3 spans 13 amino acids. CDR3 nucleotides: TGCAGCGTTCAAACAGACCACCGGGATACGCAGTATTTT. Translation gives CSVQTDHRDTQYF.

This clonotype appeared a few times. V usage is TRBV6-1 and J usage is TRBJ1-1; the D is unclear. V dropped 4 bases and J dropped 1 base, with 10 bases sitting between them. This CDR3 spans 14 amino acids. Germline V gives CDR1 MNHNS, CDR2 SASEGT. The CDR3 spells CASSAYSGNTEAFF. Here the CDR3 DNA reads TGTGCCAGCAGTGCATATTCGGGGAACACTGAAGCTTTCTTT.

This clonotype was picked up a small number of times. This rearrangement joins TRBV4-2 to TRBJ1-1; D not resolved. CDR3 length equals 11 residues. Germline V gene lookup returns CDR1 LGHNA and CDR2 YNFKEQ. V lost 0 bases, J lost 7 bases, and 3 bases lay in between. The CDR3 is CASSQEREAFF. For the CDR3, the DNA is TGTGCCAGCAGCCAAGAACGTGAAGCTTTCTTT.

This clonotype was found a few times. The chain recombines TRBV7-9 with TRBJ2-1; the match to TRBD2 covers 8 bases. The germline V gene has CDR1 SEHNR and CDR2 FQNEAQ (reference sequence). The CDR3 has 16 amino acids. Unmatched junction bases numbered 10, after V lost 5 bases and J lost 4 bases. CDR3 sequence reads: CASSPQLAGYYNEQFF. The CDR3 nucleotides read TGTGCCAGCAGCCCGCAATTAGCGGGATATTACAATGAGCAGTTCTTC.

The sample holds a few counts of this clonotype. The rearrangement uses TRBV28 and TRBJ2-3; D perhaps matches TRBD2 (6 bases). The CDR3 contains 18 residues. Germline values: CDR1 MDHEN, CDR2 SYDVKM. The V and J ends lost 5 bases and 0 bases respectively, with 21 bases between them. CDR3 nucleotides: TGTGCCAGCAGTGCCTCTACCTCGAGCCGGGAGAGCACAGATACGCAGTATTTT. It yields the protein CASSASTSSRESTDTQYF.

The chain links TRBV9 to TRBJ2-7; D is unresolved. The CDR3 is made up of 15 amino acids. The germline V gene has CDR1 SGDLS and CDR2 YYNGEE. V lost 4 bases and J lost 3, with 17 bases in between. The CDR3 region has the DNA TGTGCCAGCAGCCCCCGTACACCACAAATCTACGAGCAGTACTTC. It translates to CASSPRTPQIYEQYF.

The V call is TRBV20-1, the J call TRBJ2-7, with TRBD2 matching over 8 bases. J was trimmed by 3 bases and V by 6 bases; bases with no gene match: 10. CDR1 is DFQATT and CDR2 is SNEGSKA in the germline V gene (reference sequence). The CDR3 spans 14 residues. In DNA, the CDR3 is TGCAGTGCCACCTGGGGGCTAGCGGGCTACGAGCAGTACTTC. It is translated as CSATWGLAGYEQYF.

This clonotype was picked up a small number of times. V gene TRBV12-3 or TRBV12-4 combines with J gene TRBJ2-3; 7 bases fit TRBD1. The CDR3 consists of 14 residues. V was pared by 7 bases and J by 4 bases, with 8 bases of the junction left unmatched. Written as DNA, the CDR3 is TGTGCCAGCACCAAGACAGGGCTGGCAGATACGCAGTATTTT. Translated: CASTKTGLADTQYF.

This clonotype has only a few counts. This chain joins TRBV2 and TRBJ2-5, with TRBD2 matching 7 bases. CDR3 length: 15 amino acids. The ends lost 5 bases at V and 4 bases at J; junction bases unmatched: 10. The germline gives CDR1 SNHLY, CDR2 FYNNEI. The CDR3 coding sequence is TGTGCCAGCAGTACCGACCCTGGGGGGGGAGAGACCCAGTACTTC. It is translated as CASSTDPGGGETQYF.